A selection of T cell receptor beta chains follows, all from one sample in a study of OX40 agonist ivuxolimab in advanced cancers. Sequencing used immunoSEQ multiplex PCR; TCRdb keeps in-frame clones, though not all of them. The sample consists of roughly 53,000 clones, 85% to 90% of them appearing once. The sample here was CD4+ or CD8+ T cells sorted from blood, taken in a trial of the OX40 agonist ivuxolimab. Receptor source: an adult with an advanced solid tumor such as melanoma, head and neck, liver or kidney cancer. The CDR3 runs from the conserved cysteine through the conserved F or W. The order of the fields is J gene, V gene, CDR3 length, D gene, CDR3 protein, CDR3 DNA. D genes are given only for firm matches.

TRBJ1-1,TRBV28,14,NA,CAIRIGGADTEAFF,TGTGCCATCCGGATCGGGGGGGCGGACACTGAAGCTTTCTTT
TRBJ2-1,TRBV28,15,NA,CASSLGGSSYNEQFF,TGTGCCAGCAGTTTAGGTGGGAGCTCCTACAATGAGCAGTTCTTC
TRBJ2-1,TRBV9,15,NA,CASSVWAGINNEQFF,TGTGCCAGCAGCGTATGGGCGGGAATAAACAATGAGCAGTTCTTC
TRBJ2-1,TRBV9,15,TRBD2,CASSVGAGVGNEQFF,TGTGCCAGCAGCGTGGGAGCGGGAGTGGGAAATGAGCAGTTCTTC
TRBJ2-1,TRBV4-1,15,NA,CASSQPAAAGYEQFF,TGCGCCAGCAGCCAACCGGCGGCAGCCGGTTATGAGCAGTTCTTC
TRBJ2-5,TRBV15,14,NA,CATSRDRGQETQYF,TGTGCCACCAGCAGAGATCGGGGCCAAGAGACCCAGTACTTC
TRBJ2-3,TRBV5-1,15,TRBD1,CASSFVGQGTDTQYF,TGCGCCAGCAGCTTTGTGGGACAGGGGACAGATACGCAGTATTTT
TRBJ2-7,TRBV4-3,14,TRBD2,CASSSRTSLSEQYF,TGCGCCAGCAGCTCCCGGACTAGTTTGAGCGAGCAGTACTTC
TRBJ1-3,TRBV2,16,NA,CASTTDRLSSGNTIYF,TGTGCCAGCACTACCGACAGGTTAAGCTCTGGAAACACCATATATTTT
TRBJ2-5,TRBV4-1,17,TRBD2,CASSQASGRAPTETQYF,TGCGCCAGCAGCCAAGCGAGCGGGAGGGCCCCAACAGAGACCCAGTACTTC
TRBJ2-2,TRBV2,14,NA,CASSPDDNTGELFF,TGTGCCAGCAGTCCCGACGATAACACCGGGGAGCTGTTTTTT
TRBJ2-7,TRBV7-2,16,TRBD1,CASSQLGGTGAYEQYF,TGTGCCAGCAGCCAACTAGGAGGGACAGGGGCCTACGAGCAGTACTTC
TRBJ1-5,TRBV5-5,18,NA,CASSLAPQGNRGNQPQHF,TGTGCCAGCAGCTTGGCCCCTCAGGGCAACCGGGGCAATCAGCCCCAGCATTTT
TRBJ2-5,TRBV18,14,NA,CASSLGPAGETQYF,TGTGCCAGCTCACTCGGACCAGCAGGGGAGACCCAGTACTTC
TRBJ1-1,TRBV5-6,14,NA,CASSSRGRNTEAFF,TGTGCCAGCAGCTCCAGGGGCCGAAACACTGAAGCTTTCTTT
TRBJ2-5,TRBV11-1,16,NA,CASSPKGRGAGGTQYF,TGTGCCAGCAGCCCAAAGGGCAGGGGGGCCGGGGGGACCCAGTACTTC
TRBJ2-5,TRBV9,15,NA,CASSVGSGLQETQYF,TGTGCCAGCAGCGTGGGTTCCGGGCTCCAAGAGACCCAGTACTTC
TRBJ2-3,TRBV28,15,TRBD1,CASSIRTGGKDTQYF,TGTGCCAGCAGTATACGGACAGGGGGGAAGGATACGCAGTATTTT
TRBJ1-5,TRBV19,15,TRBD1,CASSIWTGERQPQHF,TGTGCCAGTAGTATTTGGACAGGAGAGCGTCAGCCCCAGCATTTT
TRBJ2-5,TRBV7-2,16,TRBD1,CASSPGRGLMGETQYF,TGTGCCAGCAGCCCCGGTAGGGGGCTTATGGGAGAGACCCAGTACTTC